These 17 T cell receptor beta chains originate from one sample sequenced in a study of T cells in Graves' hyperthyroidism and ophthalmopathy. Amplified TCR beta CDR3 regions derived from RNA transcripts. First-round RT-PCR targeting the TCR CDR3 was performed with the HTBI primer set. TCRdb processed the multiplex PCR reads anew with MiXCR; each CDR3 protein has one entry. This table has 300,000 to 400,000 distinct CDR3 sequences, less than 15% appearing once. Material for sequencing was blood. Source of these receptors: a woman between 18 and 29 years old with Graves' hyperthyroidism.

This clonotype was seen at least ten times. V and J are TRBV18 and TRBJ1-5; 12 nucleotides match TRBD1. CDR1 is KGHSH and CDR2 is LQKENI in the germline V gene. Trimming removed 4 bases from V and 6 bases from J; junction bases left unmatched: 10. The CDR3 contains 17 residues. The CDR3 spells CASSRTGTGGSGQPQHF. In DNA, the CDR3 is TGTGCCAGCTCACGCACCGGGACAGGGGGCAGCGGTCAGCCCCAGCATTTT.

This clonotype was picked up a small number of times. Possible read error: a much larger clone is one base away. The rearrangement links TRBV6-1 to TRBJ2-7; D gene uncertain. V was cut by 6 bases and J by 0 bases, with 12 bases left in between. Germline CDR1 reads MNHNS; CDR2 reads SASEGT. CDR3 length: 14 residues. The CDR3 protein is CASSSTFNSYEQYF. The CDR3 coding sequence is TGTGCCAGCAGCTCGACATTCAACTCCTACGAGCAGTACTTC.

This chain joins TRBV7-2 and TRBJ1-6, with 12 bases lining up with TRBD1. In germline, CDR1 is SGHTA, CDR2 FQGNSA. The CDR3 runs 17 residues. J lost 6 bases, V lost 2 bases, and 5 bases had no gene match. DNA of the CDR3: TGTGCCAGCAGCTTAAGGGGACAGGGGGCGGGTAATTCACCCCTCCACTTT. The encoded protein is CASSLRGQGAGNSPLHF.

This clonotype was seen many times. The chain joins TRBV11-2 to TRBJ1-1, with D unresolved. In germline, CDR1 is SGHAT, CDR2 FQNNGV. CDR3 length: 15 residues. V lost 0 bases, J lost 5 bases, and 13 bases lay in between. The CDR3 protein is CASSLDGEGTTEAFF. CDR3 bases: TGTGCCAGCAGCTTAGATGGGGAGGGAACAACTGAAGCTTTCTTT.

This clonotype has a handful of counts. The chain joins TRBV14 to TRBJ2-2; D gene uncertain. The CDR3 contains 13 residues. Germline V gene data show CDR1 as SGHDN and CDR2 as FVKESK. Trimming cost V 6 bases and J 9 bases, with 14 bases left between them. The chain's CDR3 is CASSNLRTRELFF. As DNA, the CDR3 is TGTGCCAGCAGTAACCTCCGGACCAGGGAGCTGTTTTTT.

This clonotype has a count of ten or more. The chain has TRBV5-1 and TRBJ2-5; maybe TRBD2 (6 bases). The CDR3 is 14 amino acids. CDR1 and CDR2 (germline): SGHRS, YFSETQ. V lost 3 bases and J lost 3, with 12 bases in between. The CDR3 DNA sequence: TGCGCCAGCAGCTACCGGCCTAGCGAAGAGACCCAGTACTTC. It specifies CASSYRPSEETQYF.

The V and J genes are TRBV6-1 and TRBJ1-2; tentatively, D is TRBD1 (6 bases). The germline V gene has CDR1 MNHNS and CDR2 SASEGT. The CDR3 covers 16 residues. Deletions cut 0 bases from V and 4 bases from J, with 15 bases between. Here the CDR3 reads CASSEAVLGGGYGYTF. Here the CDR3 DNA reads TGTGCCAGCAGTGAAGCAGTACTAGGAGGGGGCTATGGCTACACCTTC.

This clonotype has at least ten counts. The chain couples TRBV12-3 or TRBV12-4 to TRBJ2-1, with 12 nucleotides matching TRBD2. V shed 3 bases, J shed 0 bases, and the junction held 3 bases outside the gene matches. This CDR3 comprises 17 residues. CDR3 protein: CASSLTSGGVSYNEQFF. The DNA for the CDR3 is TGTGCCAGCAGTTTGACTAGCGGGGGAGTCTCCTACAATGAGCAGTTCTTC.

The V gene is TRBV4-1, the J gene TRBJ2-1; a weak D match, TRBD1 (5 bases). Trimming cost V 1 base and J 10 bases, with 26 bases left between them. Germline CDR1 reads MGHRA; CDR2 reads YSYEKL. This CDR3 has 18 amino acids. The CDR3 region is CASSQVAALGQRGNEQFF. The CDR3, as DNA: TGCGCCAGCAGCCAAGTTGCCGCCCTGGGGCAAAGAGGTAACGAGCAGTTCTTC.

A remark on this clonotype: A much larger clone lies one base from this, so it may be a read error. The V and J genes are TRBV20-1 and TRBJ1-6; unclear D gene. Germline CDR1 and CDR2: DFQATT and SNEGSKA (reference sequence). With 6 bases removed from V and 7 bases from J, the gap between germline ends came to 22 bases. This CDR3 spans 16 amino acids. The CDR3 region is CSATSPRGRINSPLHF. DNA for the CDR3: TGCAGTGCCACCAGCCCGCGGGGAAGGATAAATTCACCCCTCCACTTT.

The sample holds many counts of this clonotype. The rearrangement joins TRBV11-2 to TRBJ2-7, with TRBD1 matching 10 bases. The V and J ends lost 2 bases and 3 bases, in that order; junction bases with no gene match: 4. The germline V gene encodes CDR1 SGHAT and CDR2 FQNNGV. The CDR3 loop spans 15 amino acids. The CDR3 coding sequence is TGTGCCAGCAGCTTAAGCAGGACAGGGGGCTACGAGCAGTACTTC. Residues: CASSLSRTGGYEQYF.

This clonotype was seen at least ten times. The chain recombines TRBV7-2 with TRBJ2-3; TRBD1 is a possible D gene (5 bases). Germline V gene data show CDR1 as SGHTA and CDR2 as FQGNSA. The CDR3 length is 12 residues. Trimming removed 5 bases from V and 6 bases from J, with 9 bases in between. The DNA of the CDR3 is TGTGCCAGCAGCGCCAGACAGGATACGCAGTATTTT. Translated: CASSARQDTQYF.

This clonotype was recorded many times. The rearrangement links TRBV5-1 to TRBJ1-1; D unclear. With 0 bases removed from V and 1 base from J, the gap between germline ends came to 10 bases. CDR3 length: 15 residues. Germline V CDR1 and CDR2: SGHRS, YFSETQ. The CDR3 region is CASSLEDTTNTEAFF. The CDR3 nucleotides are TGCGCCAGCAGCTTGGAAGATACCACGAACACTGAAGCTTTCTTT.

To note about this clonotype: This sequence may be a read error, since a much larger clone differs from it by one base. This rearrangement joins TRBV11-2 to TRBJ2-7; 9 bases are shared with TRBD1. The CDR3 spans 16 residues. Germline V CDR1 and CDR2: SGHAT, FQNNGV. V lost 5 bases, J lost 5 bases, and 13 bases stayed unmatched. The DNA for the CDR3 is TGTGCCAGCAGCAGCTCAGGACAGGGGCCGACCCACGAGCAGTACTTC. It codes for CASSSSGQGPTHEQYF.

The chain joins TRBV19 to TRBJ1-5; no reliable D call. CDR1 LNHDA and CDR2 SQIVND come from the germline V gene (reference sequence). V was shortened by 4 bases and J by 7 bases, with 20 bases between the two germline ends. The CDR3 sequence is 16 residues long. CDR3 protein: CASSTLNPSWKQPQHF. The CDR3 DNA is TGTGCCAGTAGTACCCTCAACCCTTCCTGGAAACAGCCCCAGCATTTT. Full variable domain (missing parts from reference TRBV19 and TRBJ1-5): DGGITQSPKYLFRKEGQNVTLSCEQNLNHDAMYWYRQDPGQGLRLIYYSQIVNDFQKGDIAEGYSVSREKKESFPLTVTSAQKNPTAFYLCASSTLNPSWKQPQHFGDGTRLSIL.

The sample holds many counts of this clonotype. The rearrangement uses TRBV7-3 and TRBJ2-3; D not resolved. The CDR3 length is 15 residues. Between the trimmed V and J ends, which lost 0 bases and 0 bases, there was a span of 7 bases. The germline gives CDR1 SGHTA, CDR2 FQGTGA. The chain's CDR3 is CASSLTGLSTDTQYF. The DNA for the CDR3 is TGTGCCAGCAGCTTAACTGGGCTGAGCACAGATACGCAGTATTTT. Based on the CDR3 plus reference TRBV7-3 and TRBJ2-3, the full variable domain is GAGVSQTPSNKVTEKGKYVELRCDPISGHTALYWYRQSLGQGPEFLIYFQGTGAADDSGLPNDRFFAVRPEGSVSTLKIQRTERGDSAVYLCASSLTGLSTDTQYFGPGTRLTVL.

The chain couples TRBV7-8 to TRBJ1-1; no definite D call. V was cut by 1 base and J by 1 base, with 19 bases left in between. The CDR3 contains 18 residues. The V gene's germline CDR1 is SGHVS and CDR2 FQNEAQ. The CDR3 bases are TGTGCCAGCAGCTTAGGTGGGCAAAGACTTCTCCCGAACACTGAAGCTTTCTTT. This gives the protein CASSLGGQRLLPNTEAFF. Looking up the rest from reference TRBV7-8 and TRBJ1-1 gives the full variable domain: GAGVSQSPRYKVAKRGQDVALRCDPISGHVSLFWYQQALGQGPEFLTYFQNEAQLDKSGLPSDRFFAERPEGSVSTLKIQRTQQEDSAVYLCASSLGGQRLLPNTEAFFGQGTRLTVV.